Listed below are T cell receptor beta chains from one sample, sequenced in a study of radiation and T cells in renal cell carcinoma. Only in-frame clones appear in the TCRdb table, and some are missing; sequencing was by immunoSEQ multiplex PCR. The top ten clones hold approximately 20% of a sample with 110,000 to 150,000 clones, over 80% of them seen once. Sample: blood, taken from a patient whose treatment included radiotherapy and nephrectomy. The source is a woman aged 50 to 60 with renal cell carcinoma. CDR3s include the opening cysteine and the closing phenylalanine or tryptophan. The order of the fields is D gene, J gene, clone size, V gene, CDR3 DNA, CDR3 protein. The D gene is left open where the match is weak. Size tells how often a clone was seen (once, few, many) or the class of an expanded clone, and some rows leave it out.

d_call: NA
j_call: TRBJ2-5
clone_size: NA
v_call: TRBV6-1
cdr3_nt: TGTGCCAGCAGTCAAGGACAGAAGGTTCACGCGGAGACCCAGTACTTC
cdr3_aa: CASSQGQKVHAETQYF

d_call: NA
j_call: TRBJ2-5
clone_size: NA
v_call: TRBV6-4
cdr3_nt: TGTGCCAGCAGTGTAGAGGCGGAGGAGACCCAGTACTTC
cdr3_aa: CASSVEAEETQYF

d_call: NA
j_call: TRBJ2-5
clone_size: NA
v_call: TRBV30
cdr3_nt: TGTGCCTGGAGGGGGCCAATTGGGACCCAGTACTTC
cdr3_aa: CAWRGPIGTQYF

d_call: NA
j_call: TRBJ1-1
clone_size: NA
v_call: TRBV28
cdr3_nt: TGTGCCAGCAGTCCCGGGACACTGAACACTGAAGCTTTCTTT
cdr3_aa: CASSPGTLNTEAFF

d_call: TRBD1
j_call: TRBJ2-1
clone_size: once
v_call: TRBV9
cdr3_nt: TGTGCCAGCAGCGTAGCGGGGACAGACTACAATGAGCAGTTCTTC
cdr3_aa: CASSVAGTDYNEQFF

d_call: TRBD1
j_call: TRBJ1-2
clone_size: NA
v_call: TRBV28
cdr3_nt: TGTGCCAGCAGTTCCCCGGGACAGCCCGAGTATGGCTACACCTTC
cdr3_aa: CASSSPGQPEYGYTF

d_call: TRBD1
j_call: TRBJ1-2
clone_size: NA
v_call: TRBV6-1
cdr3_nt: TGTGCCAGCAGTGTCGGGACAGGTTATGGCTACACCTTC
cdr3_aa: CASSVGTGYGYTF

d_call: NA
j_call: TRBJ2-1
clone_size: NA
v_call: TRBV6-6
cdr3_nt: TGTGCCAGCAGTTACCGGGGGCGCATTGAGCAGTTCTTC
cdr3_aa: CASSYRGRIEQFF

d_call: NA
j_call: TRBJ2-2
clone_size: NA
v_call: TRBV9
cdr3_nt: TGTGCCAGCAGCGTAGATGGCGGGAACACCGGGGAGCTGTTTTTT
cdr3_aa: CASSVDGGNTGELFF

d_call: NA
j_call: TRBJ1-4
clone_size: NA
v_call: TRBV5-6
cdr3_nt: TGTGCCAGCAGCTCAACGGGGGGCCCTGGTGAAAAACTGTTTTTT
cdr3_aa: CASSSTGGPGEKLFF

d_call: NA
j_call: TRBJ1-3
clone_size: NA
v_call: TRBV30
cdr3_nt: TGTGCCTGGAGTGGGAACCTCGCGCGTTGGGGAAACACCATATATTTT
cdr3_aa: CAWSGNLARWGNTIYF

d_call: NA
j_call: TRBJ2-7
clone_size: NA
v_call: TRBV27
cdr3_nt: TGTGCCAGCGCACAAAACAGGGTAATCGAGCAGTACTTC
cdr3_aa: CASAQNRVIEQYF

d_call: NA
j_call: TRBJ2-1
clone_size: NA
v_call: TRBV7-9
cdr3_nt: TGTGCCAGCAGCTTGGCAGGGGACAAGAGTGAGCAGTTCTTC
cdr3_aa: CASSLAGDKSEQFF

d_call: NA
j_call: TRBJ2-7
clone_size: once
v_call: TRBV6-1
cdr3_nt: TGTGCCAGCAGTGAAACGTCGGAGCAGTACTTC
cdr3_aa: CASSETSEQYF

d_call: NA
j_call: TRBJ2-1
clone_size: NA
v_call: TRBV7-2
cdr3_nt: TGTGCCAGCAGGCCCCCGGGGGACCACAATGAGCAGTTCTTC
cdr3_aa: CASRPPGDHNEQFF

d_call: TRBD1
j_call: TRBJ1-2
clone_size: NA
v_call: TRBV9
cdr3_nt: TGTGCCAGCAGCGTAGAGCAGGGGGCCGTTGGCTACACCTTC
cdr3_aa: CASSVEQGAVGYTF

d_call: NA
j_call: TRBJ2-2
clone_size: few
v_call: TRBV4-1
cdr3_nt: TGCGCCGCCTCCGGGGGAGAGTGGACCGGGGAGCTGTTTTTT
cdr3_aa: CAASGGEWTGELFF

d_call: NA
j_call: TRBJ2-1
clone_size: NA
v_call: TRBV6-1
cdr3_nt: TGTGCCAGCAGGCCCTCCTACAATGAGCAGTTCTTC
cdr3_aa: CASRPSYNEQFF

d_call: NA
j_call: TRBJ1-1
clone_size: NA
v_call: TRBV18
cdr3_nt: TGTGCCAGCTCACCAAGTTTGACCACTGAAGCTTTCTTT
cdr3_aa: CASSPSLTTEAFF

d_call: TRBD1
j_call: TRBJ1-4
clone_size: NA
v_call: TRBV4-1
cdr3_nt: TGCGCCAGCAGCCAAGCCGAGACAGGGCTTAATGAAAAACTGTTTTTT
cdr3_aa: CASSQAETGLNEKLFF

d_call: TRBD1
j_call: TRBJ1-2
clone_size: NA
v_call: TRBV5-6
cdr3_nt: TGTGCCAGCAGCTTGGGGTTAGGGGGCGCGTTTGGCTACACCTTC
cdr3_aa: CASSLGLGGAFGYTF

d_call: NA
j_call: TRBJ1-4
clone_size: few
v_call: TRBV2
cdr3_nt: TGTGCCAGCAGAGCCGCGGGGGAAAAACTGTTTTTT
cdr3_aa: CASRAAGEKLFF

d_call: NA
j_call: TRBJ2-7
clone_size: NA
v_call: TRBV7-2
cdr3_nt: TGTGCCAGCAGGTCCCCGTCCGCCTACGAGCAGTACTTC
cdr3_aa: CASRSPSAYEQYF

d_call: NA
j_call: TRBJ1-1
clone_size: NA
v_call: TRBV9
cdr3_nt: TGTGCCAGCAGCGTAGGTTCGGGGTCAGACACTGAAGCTTTCTTT
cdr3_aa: CASSVGSGSDTEAFF

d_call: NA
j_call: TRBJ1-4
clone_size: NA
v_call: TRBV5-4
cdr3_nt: TGTGCCAGCAGCCAAGGTTGGAGGGAAAAACTGTTTTTT
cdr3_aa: CASSQGWREKLFF

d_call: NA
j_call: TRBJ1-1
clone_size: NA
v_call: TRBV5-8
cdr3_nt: TGTGCCAGCAGCTTACACCCGGCGGGCTTGAACACTGAAGCTTTCTTT
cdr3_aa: CASSLHPAGLNTEAFF

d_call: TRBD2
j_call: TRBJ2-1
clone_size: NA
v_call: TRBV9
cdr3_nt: TGTGCCAGCACAACGACGAGCGGGAGAATGGATGAGCAGTTCTTC
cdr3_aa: CASTTTSGRMDEQFF

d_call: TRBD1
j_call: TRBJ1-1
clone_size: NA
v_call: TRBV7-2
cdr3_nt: TGTGCCAGCAGCTTGTCAGGGGGTAACACTGAAGCTTTCTTT
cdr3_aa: CASSLSGGNTEAFF

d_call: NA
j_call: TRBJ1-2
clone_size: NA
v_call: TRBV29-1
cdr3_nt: TGCAGCGTTGCCTTCCAGGGTAGCGAGACCTTC
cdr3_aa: CSVAFQGSETF

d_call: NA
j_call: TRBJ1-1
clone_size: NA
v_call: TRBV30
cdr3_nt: TGTGCCTGGAGGAGTATGGGGAGGAACACTGAAGCTTTCTTT
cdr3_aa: CAWRSMGRNTEAFF

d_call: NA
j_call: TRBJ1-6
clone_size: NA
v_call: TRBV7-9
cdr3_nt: TGTGCCAGCAGCTTATGGATAACCTATAATTCACCCCTCCACTTT
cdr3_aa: CASSLWITYNSPLHF

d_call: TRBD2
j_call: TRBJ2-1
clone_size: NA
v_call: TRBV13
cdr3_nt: TGTGCCAGCAGCTCAAGGACTAGCGGGAGTTTTGAGCAGTTCTTC
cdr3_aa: CASSSRTSGSFEQFF

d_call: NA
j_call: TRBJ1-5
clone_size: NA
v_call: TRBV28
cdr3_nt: TGTGCCAGCAGTTCGGGCGGCAGGCTGTATAGCAATCAGCCCCAGCATTTT
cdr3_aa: CASSSGGRLYSNQPQHF

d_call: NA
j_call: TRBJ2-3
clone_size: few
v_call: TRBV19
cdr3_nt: TGTGCCAGTAGTTTCACAGATACGCAGTATTTT
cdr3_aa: CASSFTDTQYF

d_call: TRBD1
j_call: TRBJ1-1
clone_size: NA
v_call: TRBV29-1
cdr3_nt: TGCAGCGCTGGACAGGGGCTGGAGAACACTGAAGCTTTCTTT
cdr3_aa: CSAGQGLENTEAFF